This T cell receptor (beta chain) was captured by sequencing in a study of shared clonotypes between healthy human individuals. This clone was picked up one time. Sequenced by immunoSEQ multiplex PCR; TCRdb stores in-frame clones only, minus some. There are over a million clones in the sample; about 98.5% occur only once, and approximately 0.4% lies in the top ten. CDR1 MDHEN and CDR2 SYDVKM come from the germline V gene. The CDR3 spans 15 residues. V shed 4 bases and J shed 0 bases, with 12 bases lying between them. Sequencing used naive CD4+ T cells sorted from blood. Subset meaning: CD45RA+ positively selected. V and J are TRBV28 and TRBJ2-5; D is perhaps TRBD2 (5 bases). The TCR comes from a man aged 30 to 39 in good health. This chain's CDR3 is CASSSYGGNQETQYF. CDR3 nucleotide sequence: TGTGCCAGCAGTTCGTACGGAGGAAACCAAGAGACCCAGTACTTC.